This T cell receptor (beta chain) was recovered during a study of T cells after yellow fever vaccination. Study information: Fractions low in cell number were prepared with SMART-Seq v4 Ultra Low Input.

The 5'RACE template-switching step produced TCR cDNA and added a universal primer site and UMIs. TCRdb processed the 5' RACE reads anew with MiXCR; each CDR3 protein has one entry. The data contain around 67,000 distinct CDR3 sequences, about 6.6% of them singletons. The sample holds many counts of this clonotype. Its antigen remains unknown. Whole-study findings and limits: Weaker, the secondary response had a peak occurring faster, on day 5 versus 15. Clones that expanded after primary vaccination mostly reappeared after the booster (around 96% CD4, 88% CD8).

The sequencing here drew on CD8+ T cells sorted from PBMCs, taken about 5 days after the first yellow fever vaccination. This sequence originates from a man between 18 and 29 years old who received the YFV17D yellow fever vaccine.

Written as DNA, the CDR3 is TGCGCCAGCAGCCAAGAAGGGGGGACAGATACGCAGTATTTT. Translating it yields CASSQEGGTDTQYF. The chain employs TRBV4-1 and TRBJ2-3; possibly TRBD1 or TRBD2 for D (6 bases each). V was cut by 0 bases and J by 3 bases, with 7 bases left in between. The CDR3 sequence is 14 residues long. CDR1 and CDR2 (germline): MGHRA, YSYEKL.